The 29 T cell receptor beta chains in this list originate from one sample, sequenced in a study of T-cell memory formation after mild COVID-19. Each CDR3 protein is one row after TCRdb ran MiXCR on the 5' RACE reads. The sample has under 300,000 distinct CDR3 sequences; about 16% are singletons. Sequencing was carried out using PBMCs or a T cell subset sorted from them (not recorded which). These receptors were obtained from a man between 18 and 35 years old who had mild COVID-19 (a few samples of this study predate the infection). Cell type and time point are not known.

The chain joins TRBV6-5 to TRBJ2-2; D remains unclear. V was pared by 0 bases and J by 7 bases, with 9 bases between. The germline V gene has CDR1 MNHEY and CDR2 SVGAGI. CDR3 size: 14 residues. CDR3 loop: CASSYSTTGGELFF. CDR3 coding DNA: TGTGCCAGCAGTTACTCGACAACTGGCGGGGAGCTGTTTTTT.

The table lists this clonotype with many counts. The CDR3 loop is CATSDLQGAEETQYF. The CDR3 DNA sequence: TGTGCCACCAGTGATTTACAAGGTGCCGAAGAGACCCAGTACTTC. The chain is built from TRBV24-1 and TRBJ2-5; no firm D call. The V gene's germline CDR1 is KGHDR and CDR2 SFDVKD. CDR3 length: 15 amino acids. V was clipped by 1 base and J by 3 bases, with 11 bases between them.

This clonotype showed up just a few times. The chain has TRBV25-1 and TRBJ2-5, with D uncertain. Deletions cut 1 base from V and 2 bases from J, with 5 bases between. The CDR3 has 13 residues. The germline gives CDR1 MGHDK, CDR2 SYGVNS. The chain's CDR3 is CASSESGQETQYF. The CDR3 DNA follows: TGTGCCAGCAGTGAATCTGGGCAAGAGACCCAGTACTTC.

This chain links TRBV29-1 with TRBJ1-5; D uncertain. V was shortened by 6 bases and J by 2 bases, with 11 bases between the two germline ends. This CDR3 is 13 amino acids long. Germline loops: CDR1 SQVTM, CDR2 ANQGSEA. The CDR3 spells CSVGGKGNQPQHF. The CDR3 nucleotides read TGCAGCGTAGGAGGTAAGGGCAATCAGCCCCAGCATTTT.

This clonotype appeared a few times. The CDR3 is CSAPPRVANEKLFF. DNA for the CDR3: TGCAGTGCCCCCCCGAGGGTTGCTAATGAAAAACTGTTTTTT. The chain couples TRBV20-1 to TRBJ1-4; D unclear. V lost 6 bases to trimming and J lost 3 bases, with 14 bases between them. CDR1 is DFQATT, CDR2 SNEGSKA, per germline (reference sequence). The CDR3 covers 14 residues.

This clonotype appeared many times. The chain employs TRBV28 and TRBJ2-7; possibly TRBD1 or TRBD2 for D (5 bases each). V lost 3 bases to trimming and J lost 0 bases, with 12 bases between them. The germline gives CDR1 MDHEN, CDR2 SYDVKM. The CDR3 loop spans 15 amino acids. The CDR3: CASSFAPGPSYEQYV. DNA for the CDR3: TGTGCCAGCAGTTTTGCGCCGGGACCCTCCTACGAGCAGTACGTC.

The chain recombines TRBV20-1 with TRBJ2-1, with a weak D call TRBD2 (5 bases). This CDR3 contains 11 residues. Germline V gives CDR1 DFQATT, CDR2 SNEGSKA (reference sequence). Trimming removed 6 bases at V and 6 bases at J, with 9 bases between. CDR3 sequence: CSAPAGNEQFF. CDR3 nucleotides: TGCAGTGCCCCGGCGGGCAATGAGCAGTTCTTC.

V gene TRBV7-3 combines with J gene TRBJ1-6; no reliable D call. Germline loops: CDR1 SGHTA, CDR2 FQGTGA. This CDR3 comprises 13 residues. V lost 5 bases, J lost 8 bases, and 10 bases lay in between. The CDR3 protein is CASSLGWDSPLHF. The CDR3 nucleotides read TGTGCCAGCAGCCTGGGCTGGGATTCACCCCTCCACTTT. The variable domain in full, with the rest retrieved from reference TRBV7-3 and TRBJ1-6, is GAGVSQTPSNKVTEKGKYVELRCDPISGHTALYWYRQSLGQGPEFLIYFQGTGAADDSGLPNDRFFAVRPEGSVSTLKIQRTERGDSAVYLCASSLGWDSPLHFGNGTRLTVT.

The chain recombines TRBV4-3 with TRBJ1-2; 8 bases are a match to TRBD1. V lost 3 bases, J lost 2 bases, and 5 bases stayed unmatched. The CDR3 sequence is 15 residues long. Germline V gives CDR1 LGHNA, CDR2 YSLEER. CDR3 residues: CASSHRQGKNYGYTF. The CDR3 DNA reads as TGCGCCAGCAGCCATCGACAGGGGAAAAACTATGGCTACACCTTC.

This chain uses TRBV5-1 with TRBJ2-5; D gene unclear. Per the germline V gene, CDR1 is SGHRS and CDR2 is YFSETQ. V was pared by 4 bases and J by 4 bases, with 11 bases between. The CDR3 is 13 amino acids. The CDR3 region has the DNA TGCGCCAGCAGCGATGTTAGGCGAGAGACCCAGTACTTC. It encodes CASSDVRRETQYF.

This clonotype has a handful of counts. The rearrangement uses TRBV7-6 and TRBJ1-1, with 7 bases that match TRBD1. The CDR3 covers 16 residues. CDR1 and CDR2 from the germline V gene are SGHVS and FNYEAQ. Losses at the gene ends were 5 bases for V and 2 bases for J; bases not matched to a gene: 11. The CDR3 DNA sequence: TGTGCCAGCAGCCACCAATCCAGGGGGGTCAACACTGAAGCTTTCTTT. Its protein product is CASSHQSRGVNTEAFF.

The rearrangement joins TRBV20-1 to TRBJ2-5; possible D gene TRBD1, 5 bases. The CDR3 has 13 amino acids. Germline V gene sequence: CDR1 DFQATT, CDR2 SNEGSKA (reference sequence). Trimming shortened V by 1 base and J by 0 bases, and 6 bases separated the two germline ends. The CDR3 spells CSARGQNQETQYF. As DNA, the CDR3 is TGCAGTGCTAGAGGACAGAACCAAGAGACCCAGTACTTC.

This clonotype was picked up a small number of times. For the CDR3, the DNA is TGCGCCAGCAACCCCCGGGTCAACTACGAGCAGTACTTC. Its translation: CASNPRVNYEQYF. The chain employs TRBV10-2 and TRBJ2-7; D unclear. V was pared by 7 bases and J by 3 bases, with 13 bases between. The CDR3 sequence is 13 residues long. Germline CDR1 and CDR2: WSHSY and SAAADI.

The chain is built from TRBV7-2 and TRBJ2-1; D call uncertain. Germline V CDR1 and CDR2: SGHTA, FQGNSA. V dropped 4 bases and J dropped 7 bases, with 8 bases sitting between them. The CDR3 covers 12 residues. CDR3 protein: CASSSRTNEQFF. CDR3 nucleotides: TGTGCCAGCAGCTCGCGGACGAATGAGCAGTTCTTC.

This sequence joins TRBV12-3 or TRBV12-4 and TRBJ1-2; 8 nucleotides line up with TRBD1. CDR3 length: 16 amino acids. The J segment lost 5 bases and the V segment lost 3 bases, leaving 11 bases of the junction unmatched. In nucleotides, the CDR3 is TGTGCCAGCAGTTTGACCGGACAGGGCCGCTTTTATGGCTACACCTTC. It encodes CASSLTGQGRFYGYTF.

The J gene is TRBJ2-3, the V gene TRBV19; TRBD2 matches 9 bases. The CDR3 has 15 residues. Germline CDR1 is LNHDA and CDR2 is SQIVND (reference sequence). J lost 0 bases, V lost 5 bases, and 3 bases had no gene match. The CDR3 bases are TGTGCCAGTAGTCCTCTAGCGGGGAGCACAGATACGCAGTATTTT. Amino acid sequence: CASSPLAGSTDTQYF. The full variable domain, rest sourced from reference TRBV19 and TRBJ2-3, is DGGITQSPKYLFRKEGQNVTLSCEQNLNHDAMYWYRQDPGQGLRLIYYSQIVNDFQKGDIAEGYSVSREKKESFPLTVTSAQKNPTAFYLCASSPLAGSTDTQYFGPGTRLTVL.

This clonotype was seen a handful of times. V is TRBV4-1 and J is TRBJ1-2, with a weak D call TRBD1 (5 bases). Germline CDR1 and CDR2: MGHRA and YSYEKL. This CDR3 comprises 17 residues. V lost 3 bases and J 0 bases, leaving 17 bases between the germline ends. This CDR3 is CASSHSMNRPPNYGYTF. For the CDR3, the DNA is TGCGCCAGCAGCCACTCGATGAACAGGCCACCTAACTATGGCTACACCTTC.

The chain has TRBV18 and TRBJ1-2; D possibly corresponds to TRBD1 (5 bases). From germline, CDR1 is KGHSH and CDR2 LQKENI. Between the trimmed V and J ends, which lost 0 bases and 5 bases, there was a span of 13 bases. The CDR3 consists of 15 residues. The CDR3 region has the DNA TGTGCCAGCTCACCACCATCTGCAGGGCCGTATGGCTACACCTTC. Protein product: CASSPPSAGPYGYTF.

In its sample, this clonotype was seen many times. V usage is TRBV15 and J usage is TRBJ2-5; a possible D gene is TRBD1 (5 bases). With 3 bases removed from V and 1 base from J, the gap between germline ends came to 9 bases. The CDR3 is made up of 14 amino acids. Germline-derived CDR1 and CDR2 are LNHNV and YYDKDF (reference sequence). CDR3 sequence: CATSSRRGQETQYF. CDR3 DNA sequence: TGTGCCACCAGCAGTCGTAGGGGCCAAGAGACCCAGTACTTC.

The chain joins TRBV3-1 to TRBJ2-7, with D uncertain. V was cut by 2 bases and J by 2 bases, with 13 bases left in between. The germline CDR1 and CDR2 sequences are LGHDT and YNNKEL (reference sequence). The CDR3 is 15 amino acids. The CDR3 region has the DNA TGTGCCAGCAGCCAAAATCCCAGGCCTCCCTACGAGCAGTACTTC. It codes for CASSQNPRPPYEQYF.

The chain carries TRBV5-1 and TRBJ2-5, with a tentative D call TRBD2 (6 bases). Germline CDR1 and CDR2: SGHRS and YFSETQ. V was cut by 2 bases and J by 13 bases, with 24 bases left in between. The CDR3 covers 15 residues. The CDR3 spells CASSFMGGEEETVYF. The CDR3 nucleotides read TGCGCCAGCAGCTTCATGGGCGGGGAGGAAGAAACGGTGTACTTC.

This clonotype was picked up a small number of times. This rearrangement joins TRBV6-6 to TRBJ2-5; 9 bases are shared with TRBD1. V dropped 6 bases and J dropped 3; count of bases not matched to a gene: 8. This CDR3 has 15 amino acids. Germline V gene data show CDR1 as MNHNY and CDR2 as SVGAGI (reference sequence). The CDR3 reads CASSYGQGMEETQYF. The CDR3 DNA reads TGTGCCAGCAGCTATGGACAGGGGATGGAAGAGACCCAGTACTTC.

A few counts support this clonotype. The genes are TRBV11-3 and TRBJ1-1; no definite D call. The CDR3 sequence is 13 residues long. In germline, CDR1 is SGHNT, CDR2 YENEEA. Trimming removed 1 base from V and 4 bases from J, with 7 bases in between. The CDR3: CASSLGTVTEAFF. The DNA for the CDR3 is TGTGCCAGCAGCTTAGGAACGGTCACTGAAGCTTTCTTT.

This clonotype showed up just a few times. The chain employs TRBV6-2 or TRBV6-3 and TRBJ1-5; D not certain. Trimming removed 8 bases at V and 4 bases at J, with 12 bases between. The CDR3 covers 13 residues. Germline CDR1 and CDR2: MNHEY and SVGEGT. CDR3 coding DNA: TGTGCCAGCCGGGCGGGATTGAATCAGCCCCAGCATTTT. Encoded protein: CASRAGLNQPQHF.

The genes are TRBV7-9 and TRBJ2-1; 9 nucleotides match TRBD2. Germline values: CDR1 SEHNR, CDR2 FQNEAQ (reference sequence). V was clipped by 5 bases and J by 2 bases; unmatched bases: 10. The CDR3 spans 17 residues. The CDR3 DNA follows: TGTGCCAGCAGCCAGGCGGGGGGGCCCAGGGCCTACAATGAGCAGTTCTTC. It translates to CASSQAGGPRAYNEQFF.

CDR3 DNA: TGTGCCAGCAGCCCTGGCCCGAACACTGAAGCTTTCTTT. It translates to CASSPGPNTEAFF. The rearrangement joins TRBV7-2 to TRBJ1-1; no clear D. Trimming cost V 5 bases and J 1 base, with 8 bases left between them. Looked up from germline, CDR1 is SGHTA and CDR2 is FQGNSA. The CDR3 extends over 13 amino acids. The full variable domain, its missing parts supplied by reference TRBV7-2 and TRBJ1-1, is GAGVSQSPSNKVTEKGKDVELRCDPISGHTALYWYRQSLGQGLEFLIYFQGNSAPDKSGLPSDRFSAERTGGSVSTLTIQRTQQEDSAVYLCASSPGPNTEAFFGQGTRLTVV.

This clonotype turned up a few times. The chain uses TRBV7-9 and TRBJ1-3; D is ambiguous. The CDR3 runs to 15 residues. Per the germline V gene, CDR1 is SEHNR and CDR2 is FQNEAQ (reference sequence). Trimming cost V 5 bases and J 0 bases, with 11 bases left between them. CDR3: CASSEGPISGNTIYF. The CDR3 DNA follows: TGTGCCAGCAGCGAAGGCCCTATCTCTGGAAACACCATATATTTT.

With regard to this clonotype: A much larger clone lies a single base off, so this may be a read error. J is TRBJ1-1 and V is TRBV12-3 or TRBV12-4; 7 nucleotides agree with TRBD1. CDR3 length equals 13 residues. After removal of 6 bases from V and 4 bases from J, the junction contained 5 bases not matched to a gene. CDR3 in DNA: TGTGCCAGCAGAGCGACAGGGACCACTGAAGCTTTCTTT. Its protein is CASRATGTTEAFF.

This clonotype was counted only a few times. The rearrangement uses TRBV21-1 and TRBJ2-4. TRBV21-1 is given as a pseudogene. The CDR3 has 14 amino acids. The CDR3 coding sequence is TGTGCCAGCAGTCGCACGTGGTCGAGTTTTATTCAGTACTTC. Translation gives CASSRTWSSFIQYF.